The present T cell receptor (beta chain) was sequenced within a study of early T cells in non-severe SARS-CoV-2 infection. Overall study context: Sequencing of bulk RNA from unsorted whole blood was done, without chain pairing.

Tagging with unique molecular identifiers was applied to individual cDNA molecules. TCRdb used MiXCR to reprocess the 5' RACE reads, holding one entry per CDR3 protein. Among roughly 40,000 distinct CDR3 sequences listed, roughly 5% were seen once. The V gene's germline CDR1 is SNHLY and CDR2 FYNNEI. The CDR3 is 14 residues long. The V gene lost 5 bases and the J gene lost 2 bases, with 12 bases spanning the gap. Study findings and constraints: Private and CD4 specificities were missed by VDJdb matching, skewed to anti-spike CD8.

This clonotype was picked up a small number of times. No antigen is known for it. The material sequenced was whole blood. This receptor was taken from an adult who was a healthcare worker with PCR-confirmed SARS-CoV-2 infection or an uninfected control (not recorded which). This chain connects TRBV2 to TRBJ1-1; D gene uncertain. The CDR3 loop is CASSRRVINTEAFF. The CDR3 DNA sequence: TGTGCCAGCAGTCGTCGGGTGATAAACACTGAAGCTTTCTTT.